Listed below are T cell receptor beta chains from one sample, sequenced in a study of shared clonotypes between healthy human individuals. Generated by immunoSEQ multiplex PCR, the TCRdb table keeps only in-frame clones and is missing some. This sample has about 2.1 million clones, with over 85% found just once. The sample was naive CD8+ T cells from PBMCs. These TCRs come from a man between 18 and 29 years old in good health. Some clones in this sample may be carry-over from other donors' samples. Each CDR3 is given with its conserved first and last residue. D genes are given only for firm matches. Not all rows give a size; the values are once, few, many and, for expanded clones, a class.

d_gene: .; j_gene: TRBJ2-1; len: 12; abundance: .; v_gene: TRBV27; CDR3nt: TGTGCCAGCAGCCCTACCTACAATGAGCAGTTCTTC; CDR3aa: CASSPTYNEQFF
d_gene: .; j_gene: TRBJ2-7; len: 18; abundance: .; v_gene: TRBV28; CDR3nt: TGTGCCAGCAGTCTCCGACTTGGGGGCCGAACTGAGAGATTCGAGCAGTACTTC; CDR3aa: CASSLRLGGRTERFEQYF
d_gene: TRBD2; j_gene: TRBJ2-3; len: 16; abundance: .; v_gene: TRBV27; CDR3nt: TGTGCCAGCAGTATGACTAGCGGGTACACCACAGATACGCAGTATTTT; CDR3aa: CASSMTSGYTTDTQYF
d_gene: TRBD2; j_gene: TRBJ2-7; len: 13; abundance: .; v_gene: TRBV28; CDR3nt: TGTGCCAGCAGCCGACTAGCGGGCTACGAGCAGTACTTC; CDR3aa: CASSRLAGYEQYF
d_gene: TRBD2; j_gene: TRBJ2-1; len: 15; abundance: .; v_gene: TRBV7-2; CDR3nt: TGTGCCAGCAGCTCACGGACTAGCGGGATGCATGAGCAGTTCTTC; CDR3aa: CASSSRTSGMHEQFF
d_gene: TRBD1; j_gene: TRBJ2-7; len: 17; abundance: .; v_gene: TRBV15; CDR3nt: TGTGCCACCAGCAGAGACCGGGGACAGGGGGCTTTTAGGGAGCAGTACTTC; CDR3aa: CATSRDRGQGAFREQYF
d_gene: .; j_gene: TRBJ2-7; len: 12; abundance: .; v_gene: TRBV7-9; CDR3nt: TGTGCCAGCACCCCCGCTGGTACGGAGCAGTACTTC; CDR3aa: CASTPAGTEQYF
d_gene: .; j_gene: TRBJ2-7; len: 16; abundance: .; v_gene: TRBV11-2; CDR3nt: TGTGCCAGCAGCTTAGATATGGGGAATCTGTTCTACGAGCAGTACTTC; CDR3aa: CASSLDMGNLFYEQYF
d_gene: .; j_gene: TRBJ2-1; len: 14; abundance: .; v_gene: TRBV7-3; CDR3nt: TGTGCCAGCAGCTTGGTCGCAGGGGCCGGTGAGCAGTTCTTC; CDR3aa: CASSLVAGAGEQFF
d_gene: .; j_gene: TRBJ1-1; len: 16; abundance: .; v_gene: TRBV4-2; CDR3nt: TGTGCCAGCAGCCAAGCCACTGTCAGGGTGGACACTGAAGCTTTCTTT; CDR3aa: CASSQATVRVDTEAFF
d_gene: .; j_gene: TRBJ1-1; len: 14; abundance: few; v_gene: TRBV14; CDR3nt: TGTGCCAGCAGCCAGGACAGAATGAACACTGAAGCTTTCTTT; CDR3aa: CASSQDRMNTEAFF
d_gene: .; j_gene: TRBJ2-1; len: 15; abundance: once; v_gene: TRBV12-1; CDR3nt: TGTGCCAGCAGCTCGGGACTAGCGGACTACAATGAGCAGTTCTTC; CDR3aa: CASSSGLADYNEQFF
d_gene: .; j_gene: TRBJ1-2; len: 15; abundance: .; v_gene: TRBV19; CDR3nt: TGTGCCAGTAGTCCCCTCCCCGACAGATTTAGTGGCTACACCTTC; CDR3aa: CASSPLPDRFSGYTF
d_gene: .; j_gene: TRBJ2-1; len: 13; abundance: .; v_gene: TRBV5-1; CDR3nt: TGCGCCAGCAGCACGGAGGCAGGCAATGAGCAGTTCTTC; CDR3aa: CASSTEAGNEQFF
d_gene: .; j_gene: TRBJ1-1; len: 15; abundance: .; v_gene: TRBV12-5; CDR3nt: TGTGCTAGTGGCCTCCCCGCCGAGGAGAACACTGAAGCTTTCTTT; CDR3aa: CASGLPAEENTEAFF
d_gene: TRBD1; j_gene: TRBJ1-3; len: 13; abundance: .; v_gene: TRBV28; CDR3nt: TGTGCCAGCGTGACAGGGGGTGGAAACACCATATATTTT; CDR3aa: CASVTGGGNTIYF
d_gene: .; j_gene: TRBJ2-2; len: 14; abundance: .; v_gene: TRBV28; CDR3nt: TGTGCCAGCAGTTTGTTACGCGAAACCGGGGAGCTGTTTTTT; CDR3aa: CASSLLRETGELFF
d_gene: .; j_gene: TRBJ2-7; len: 12; abundance: .; v_gene: TRBV18; CDR3nt: TGTGCCAGCTCACCATCTGATTACGAGCAGTACTTC; CDR3aa: CASSPSDYEQYF
d_gene: TRBD1; j_gene: TRBJ2-1; len: 19; abundance: .; v_gene: TRBV4-1; CDR3nt: TGCGCCAGCAACTTCCCCCCGGGACAGGGGAGTTTCAGGCACAATGAGCAGTTCTTC; CDR3aa: CASNFPPGQGSFRHNEQFF
d_gene: TRBD1; j_gene: TRBJ2-7; len: 15; abundance: .; v_gene: TRBV7-8; CDR3nt: TGTGCCAGCAGCCCGGGGACAGGGGGAGGGTACGAGCAGTACTTC; CDR3aa: CASSPGTGGGYEQYF
d_gene: TRBD2; j_gene: TRBJ2-7; len: 15; abundance: .; v_gene: TRBV9; CDR3nt: TGTGCCAGCAGCCCCTCTAGCGGGAGTAACTACGAGCAGTACTTC; CDR3aa: CASSPSSGSNYEQYF
d_gene: .; j_gene: TRBJ1-5; len: 13; abundance: .; v_gene: TRBV19; CDR3nt: TGTGCCAGTAGCACCAGTTTCAATCAGCCCCAGCATTTT; CDR3aa: CASSTSFNQPQHF
d_gene: TRBD1; j_gene: TRBJ2-7; len: 16; abundance: .; v_gene: TRBV28; CDR3nt: TGTGCCAGCAGGGTACAGGGGGCGACACCCTTCTACGAGCAGTACTTC; CDR3aa: CASRVQGATPFYEQYF
d_gene: TRBD2; j_gene: TRBJ2-3; len: 17; abundance: .; v_gene: TRBV7-9; CDR3nt: TGTGCCAGCAGCTTAGCGATTGCTAGCGGCTACACAGATACGCAGTATTTT; CDR3aa: CASSLAIASGYTDTQYF
d_gene: .; j_gene: TRBJ2-3; len: 15; abundance: .; v_gene: TRBV18; CDR3nt: TGTGCCAGCTCACCACCGTTCGTCAGCACAGATACGCAGTATTTT; CDR3aa: CASSPPFVSTDTQYF
d_gene: TRBD2; j_gene: TRBJ2-1; len: 15; abundance: .; v_gene: TRBV5-1; CDR3nt: TGCGCCAGCAGCTCCCAGCGGGAGGTAATTAATGAGCAGTTCTTC; CDR3aa: CASSSQREVINEQFF
d_gene: .; j_gene: TRBJ2-7; len: 12; abundance: .; v_gene: TRBV6-5; CDR3nt: TGTGCCAGCAGTTGGGACGGCTACGAGCAGTACTTC; CDR3aa: CASSWDGYEQYF